One sample yielded the 22 T cell receptor beta chains listed below, sequenced in a study of regulatory T cells in long-lasting Graves disease. Indicated time point: persistent/refractory GD, antithyroid drugs over 5 years with positive TRAb. RNA extracted from PBMCs served as the sequencing template. With iRepertoire HTBI primers and Arm-PCR of CDR3 regions, TCR beta libraries were built. Via MiXCR, TCRdb re-called the multiplex PCR reads, giving one row per CDR3 protein. The data contain 400,000 to 450,000 distinct CDR3 sequences, around 24% of them singletons. The specimen was peripheral blood mononuclear cells (PBMCs), collected when the disease was refractory, from a patient treated with antithyroid drugs. The receptors stem from a female donor with Graves disease.

As for this clonotype: One junction end disagrees with the germline gene, perhaps due to a read error. The chain recombines TRBV12-3 or TRBV12-4 with TRBJ2-7; D is ambiguous. The CDR3 totals 16 residues. This chain's CDR3 is CASSPRSQRVSYERYF. The CDR3 DNA follows: TGTGCCAGCAGTCCACGGTCCCAGCGAGTTTCCTACGAGCGGTACTTC.

This sequence joins TRBV6-5 and TRBJ1-5; D unresolved. This CDR3 is 14 amino acids long. V lost 2 bases, J lost 3 bases, and 8 bases lay in between. Germline CDR1 reads MNHEY; CDR2 reads SVGAGI. The CDR3, as DNA: TGTGCCAGCAGTTACGAGGCTTCCAATCAGCCCCAGCATTTT. Encoded protein: CASSYEASNQPQHF.

The chain uses TRBV3-1 and TRBJ1-5; D unresolved. Per the germline V gene, CDR1 is LGHDT and CDR2 is YNNKEL (reference sequence). Trimming pared 0 bases from V and 3 bases from J, leaving 9 bases between. This CDR3 has 15 residues. This chain's CDR3 is CASSQDSAANQPQHF. In DNA, the CDR3 is TGTGCCAGCAGCCAAGATTCGGCAGCCAATCAGCCCCAGCATTTT.

V and J are TRBV20-1 and TRBJ1-1; no reliable D call. The CDR3 has 14 residues. The germline gives CDR1 DFQATT, CDR2 SNEGSKA (reference sequence). V was trimmed by 0 bases and J by 6 bases, leaving 14 bases between them. DNA of the CDR3: TGCAGTGCTAGAGATTTAACCGGTTCCGCTGAAGCTTTCTTT. Translated, it gives CSARDLTGSAEAFF.

This clonotype appeared a single time. The rearrangement joins TRBV5-1 to TRBJ2-7; D remains unclear. Trimming took 1 base from V and 0 from J, leaving 11 bases between them. Germline-derived CDR1 and CDR2 are SGHRS and YFSETQ. The CDR3 is 15 amino acids. Here the CDR3 reads CASSLTPDLSYEQYF. DNA of the CDR3: TGCGCCAGCAGCTTGACACCGGATCTCTCCTACGAGCAGTACTTC.

Only a few counts were recorded for this clonotype. V is TRBV5-1 and J is TRBJ2-2; D is uncertain. V was cut by 2 bases and J by 6 bases, with 8 bases left in between. The germline gives CDR1 SGHRS, CDR2 YFSETQ. This CDR3 has 13 amino acids. CDR3 amino acids: CASSFSSPGELFF. The DNA for the CDR3 is TGCGCCAGCAGCTTTTCTAGTCCCGGGGAGCTGTTTTTT.

The rearrangement joins TRBV7-2 to TRBJ1-1, with D unresolved. Trimming removed 3 bases at V and 11 bases at J, with 19 bases between. CDR1 is SGHTA, CDR2 FQGNSA, per germline. This CDR3 has 14 amino acids. CDR3: CASSFLRNIPRAFF. The CDR3 DNA follows: TGTGCCAGCAGCTTCTTAAGGAATATTCCTCGGGCTTTCTTT.

This clonotype has only a few counts. The chain has TRBV7-3 and TRBJ1-2; a possible D gene is TRBD1 (5 bases). Trimming stripped 5 bases from V and 7 bases from J, with 14 bases between. CDR3 size: 13 residues. Germline loops: CDR1 SGHTA, CDR2 FQGTGA. CDR3 in amino acids: CASSDSGPGGYTF. DNA of the CDR3: TGTGCCAGCAGCGACAGTGGGCCTGGTGGCTACACCTTC.

At least ten counts were recorded for this clonotype. This chain uses TRBV15 with TRBJ2-7, with 9 bases that match TRBD2. This CDR3 spans 16 amino acids. The J segment lost 5 bases and the V segment lost 0 bases, leaving 8 bases of the junction unmatched. Germline V gene data show CDR1 as LNHNV and CDR2 as YYDKDF (reference sequence). The CDR3 sequence is CATSRDLASGTHEQYF. CDR3 DNA: TGTGCCACCAGCAGAGATTTGGCTAGCGGGACGCACGAGCAGTACTTC.

The chain employs TRBV25-1 and TRBJ1-1, with TRBD1 matching over 8 bases. Germline V CDR1 and CDR2: MGHDK, SYGVNS. This CDR3 is 17 amino acids long. V trimming: 3 bases; J trimming: 4 bases; junction bases outside the gene matches: 13. This CDR3 is CASSDPGRTGRSTEAFF. For the CDR3, the DNA is TGTGCCAGCAGTGATCCCGGCCGGACAGGGAGGAGCACTGAAGCTTTCTTT.

This clonotype was recorded at least ten times. The chain joins TRBV6-1 to TRBJ2-6; 7 nucleotides align to TRBD1. After removal of 6 bases from V and 2 bases from J, the junction contained 7 bases not matched to a gene. In germline, CDR1 is MNHNS, CDR2 SASEGT. This CDR3 has 16 residues. The CDR3 is CASSRDRSAGANVLTF. In DNA, the CDR3 is TGTGCCAGCAGCCGGGACAGAAGCGCTGGGGCCAACGTCCTGACTTTC.

Of note for this clonotype: This sequence may be a read error, since a much larger clone differs from it by one base. The V call is TRBV20-1, the J call TRBJ1-2, with D tentatively TRBD1 (6 bases). V dropped 3 bases and J dropped 8 bases, with 19 bases sitting between them. The CDR3 is made up of 14 amino acids. Germline V gives CDR1 DFQATT, CDR2 SNEGSKA (reference sequence). CDR3 sequence reads: CSASTVRGAGGYTF. The CDR3 DNA follows: TGCAGTGCTAGTACGGTCCGGGGGGCAGGGGGCTACACCTTC.

This clonotype was recorded at least ten times. The V and J genes are TRBV2 and TRBJ2-5, with D possibly matching TRBD2 (6 bases). Trimming took 8 bases from V and 2 from J, leaving 12 bases between them. CDR1 is SNHLY, CDR2 FYNNEI, per germline. The CDR3 contains 13 residues. The CDR3 DNA follows: TGTGCCAGCCTTTTGGAGGGGCAAGAGACCCAGTACTTC. This gives the protein CASLLEGQETQYF. The variable domain in full, completed from reference TRBV2 and TRBJ2-5, reads EPEVTQTPSHQVTQMGQEVILRCVPISNHLYFYWYRQILGQKVEFLVSFYNNEISEKSEIFDDQFSVERPDGSNFTLKIRSTKLEDSAMYFCASLLEGQETQYFGPGTRLLVL.

The rearrangement joins TRBV25-1 to TRBJ2-5, with 10 bases fitting TRBD2. With V trimmed by 4 bases and J by 2 bases, 4 bases remained unmatched. Germline V gene data show CDR1 as MGHDK and CDR2 as SYGVNS. The CDR3 consists of 15 residues. The CDR3 nucleotides read TGTGCCAGCAGTGCCGGGACTAGCGTACAAGAGACCCAGTACTTC. This translates into CASSAGTSVQETQYF.

This clonotype was detected only a few times. The conserved final phenylalanine or tryptophan is absent from the CDR3, which likely points to a read error. The DNA is left out, because the CDR3 cannot be placed on it with certainty; the CDR3 is given as TCRdb lists it. The chain employs TRBV7-7 and TRBJ1-4; the table assigns TRBD1, which was not confirmed against the DNA. The CDR3 totals 8 residues, both ends included. Germline loops: CDR1 SSHAT, CDR2 FNYEAQ (reference sequence). The chain's CDR3 is CASSLAPP.

This clonotype occurred many times. The CDR3 here is CAWSPTGGFEKLFF. The CDR3 nucleotides are TGTGCCTGGAGTCCGACAGGGGGCTTTGAAAAACTGTTTTTT. The chain joins TRBV30 to TRBJ1-4; 10 bases are a match to TRBD1. This CDR3 is 14 amino acids long. Germline trimming cut 2 bases from V and 7 bases from J; bases unmatched to any gene: 4. Germline-derived CDR1 and CDR2 are GTSNPN and SVGIG (reference sequence).

In this sample, this clonotype turned up many times. The chain employs TRBV3-1 and TRBJ2-7; D possibly corresponds to TRBD1 (6 bases). This CDR3 has 13 amino acids. Germline values: CDR1 LGHDT, CDR2 YNNKEL (reference sequence). The V and J ends lost 0 bases and 5 bases respectively, with 8 bases between them. CDR3 sequence reads: CASSQDTGNEQYF. CDR3 coding DNA: TGTGCCAGCAGCCAAGATACAGGGAACGAGCAGTACTTC.

This clonotype was detected only a few times. This rearrangement joins TRBV20-1 to TRBJ2-5, with a weak D call TRBD1 (6 bases). Germline-derived CDR1 and CDR2 are DFQATT and SNEGSKA (reference sequence). V dropped 5 bases and J dropped 2 bases, with 15 bases sitting between them. The CDR3 covers 14 residues. The CDR3 is CSAQGQIRQETQYF. In nucleotides, the CDR3 is TGCAGTGCTCAGGGGCAGATAAGACAAGAGACCCAGTACTTC.

This clonotype has just a few counts. The chain recombines TRBV19 with TRBJ2-7; possible D gene TRBD1, 6 bases. Trimming removed 5 bases at V and 4 bases at J, with 12 bases between. This CDR3 contains 13 residues. Per the germline V gene, CDR1 is LNHDA and CDR2 is SQIVND (reference sequence). The CDR3, as DNA: TGTGCCAGTAGTGCCAACACAGGGTACGAGCAGTACTTC. It is translated as CASSANTGYEQYF.

This clonotype was found many times. The chain has TRBV28 and TRBJ2-7, with 7 bases fitting TRBD2. CDR1 and CDR2 (germline): MDHEN, SYDVKM. J lost 1 base, V lost 11 bases, and 5 bases had no gene match. CDR3 length: 12 residues. The CDR3 DNA reads as TGTGCCGGCGCTAGCGGATCCTACGAGCAGTACTTC. Protein sequence: CAGASGSYEQYF.

This clonotype was seen ten or more times. The J gene is TRBJ1-2, the V gene TRBV12-3 or TRBV12-4; D is uncertain. The CDR3 consists of 14 residues. V lost 4 bases and J lost 2, with 11 bases in between. The CDR3 loop is CASSSRHLNYGYTF. The CDR3 nucleotides read TGTGCCAGCAGTTCAAGACACTTAAACTATGGCTACACCTTC.

The chain recombines TRBV6-1 with TRBJ1-1; the D gene is possibly TRBD1 (6 bases). Trimming cost V 1 base and J 2 bases, with 14 bases left between them. The germline CDR1 and CDR2 sequences are MNHNS and SASEGT. The CDR3 runs 16 residues. Written as DNA, the CDR3 is TGTGCCAGCAGTGAAGTAGCGTCGGGGGGCAACACTGAAGCTTTCTTT. Translating gives CASSEVASGGNTEAFF.